The 16 T cell receptor beta chains below all came from one sample that was sequenced in a study of cytomegalovirus exposure and HLA in healthy donors. The study ran its PCR with 60 Vbeta and 13 Jbeta primers. Profiled with immunoSEQ multiplex PCR; TCRdb holds only in-frame clones, not every one. This table has roughly 95,000 clones, around four fifths appearing once. The sample taken for sequencing was PBMCs. Receptors were obtained from a man aged 25 to 40 in good health and CMV-seropositive.

The chain employs TRBV5-1 and TRBJ2-5, with TRBD2 matching over 15 bases. Trimming cost V 3 bases and J 4 bases; bases outside gene matches: 1. Germline values: CDR1 SGHRS, CDR2 YFSETQ. The CDR3 consists of 15 residues. CDR3 DNA: TGCGCCAGCAGCTCGGGACTAGCGGGAGGAGAGACCCAGTACTTC. Residues: CASSSGLAGGETQYF.

The gene calls are TRBV30 and TRBJ2-1; D is ambiguous. The CDR3 loop spans 12 amino acids. Trimming stripped 2 bases from V and 6 bases from J, with 8 bases between. Germline CDR1 reads GTSNPN; CDR2 reads SVGIG (reference sequence). DNA for the CDR3: TGTGCCTGGAGTTCCGGGTTCAATGAGCAGTTCTTC. Amino acids: CAWSSGFNEQFF.

The chain carries TRBV11-2 and TRBJ2-1; 9 bases agree with TRBD1. This CDR3 is 15 amino acids long. J lost 5 bases, V lost 5 bases, and 7 bases had no gene match. Germline CDR1 is SGHAT and CDR2 is FQNNGV. DNA of the CDR3: TGTGCCAGCAGCCAACAGGGGGCCGTCAACAATGAGCAGTTCTTC. Translated, it gives CASSQQGAVNNEQFF.

V is TRBV9 and J is TRBJ2-7; 8 bases line up with TRBD1. This CDR3 has 18 residues. V shed 4 bases and J 3 bases; nucleotides not matched to a gene: 18. CDR1 and CDR2 from the germline V gene are SGDLS and YYNGEE. The CDR3 loop is CASSPRTGKMGKDYEQYF. CDR3 in DNA: TGTGCCAGCAGCCCTCGGACAGGGAAAATGGGTAAGGACTACGAGCAGTACTTC.

This sequence joins TRBV28 and TRBJ1-1; weak D call: TRBD1 (5 bases). There are 14 residues in the CDR3. CDR1 is MDHEN and CDR2 is SYDVKM in the germline V gene. Trimming removed 3 bases at V and 0 bases at J, with 8 bases between. As DNA, the CDR3 is TGTGCCAGCAGTTTCCAGGGATTGAACACTGAAGCTTTCTTT. The encoded protein is CASSFQGLNTEAFF.

The chain couples TRBV5-1 to TRBJ2-1; 7 nucleotides agree with TRBD2. Germline CDR1 reads SGHRS; CDR2 reads YFSETQ. This CDR3 contains 16 residues. V gave up 0 bases and J gave up 1 base; unmatched junction bases: 4. The CDR3 is CASSLGGSRSYNEQFF. CDR3 in DNA: TGCGCCAGCAGCTTGGGCGGGAGCAGATCCTACAATGAGCAGTTCTTC.

Comment on this clone: Other DNA sequences in this sample translate to the same CDR3. The chain is built from TRBV5-4 and TRBJ2-1; perhaps TRBD2 as D (5 bases). Deletions cut 0 bases from V and 0 bases from J, with 13 bases between. This CDR3 region has 17 residues. Per the germline V gene, CDR1 is SGHNT and CDR2 is YYREEE (reference sequence). The CDR3 region has the DNA TGTGCCAGCAGCTTGGCGGGTGGGCGGGCCTCCTACAATGAGCAGTTCTTC. Its protein is CASSLAGGRASYNEQFF.

CDR3 residues: CASSPLGLAGRRADTQYF. CDR3 bases: TGTGCCAGCAGCCCGTTGGGACTAGCGGGAAGGAGGGCAGATACGCAGTATTTT. The chain combines TRBV7-2 with TRBJ2-3; 13 bases match TRBD2. The CDR3 totals 18 residues. V gave up 5 bases and J gave up 4 bases; unmatched junction bases: 12. Per the germline V gene, CDR1 is SGHTA and CDR2 is FQGNSA.

The chain carries TRBV7-7 and TRBJ2-1, with D unresolved. V was pared by 5 bases and J by 0 bases, with 11 bases between. CDR1 is SSHAT, CDR2 FNYEAQ, per germline (reference sequence). The CDR3 runs to 15 residues. CDR3 sequence: CASSQDWSSYNEQFF. For the CDR3, the DNA is TGTGCCAGCAGCCAAGACTGGAGCTCCTACAATGAGCAGTTCTTC.

The rearrangement uses TRBV28 and TRBJ1-5; D not certain. The V end was cut by 2 bases, the J end by 0 bases, with 8 bases between. This CDR3 comprises 15 residues. Germline V gene lookup returns CDR1 MDHEN and CDR2 SYDVKM. The CDR3 DNA reads TGTGCCAGCAGTTTACCAGACTATAGCAATCAGCCCCAGCATTTT. This sequence encodes CASSLPDYSNQPQHF. Complete variable domain (other parts from reference TRBV28 and TRBJ1-5): DVKVTQSSRYLVKRTGEKVFLECVQDMDHENMFWYRQDPGLGLRLIYFSYDVKMKEKGDIPEGYSVSREKKERFSLILESASTNQTSMYLCASSLPDYSNQPQHFGDGTRLSIL.

The chain uses TRBV28 and TRBJ2-7; TRBD1 matches at 7 bases. V was pared by 1 base and J by 4 bases, with 7 bases of the junction left unmatched. Per the germline V gene, CDR1 is MDHEN and CDR2 is SYDVKM. The CDR3 extends over 15 amino acids. CDR3 sequence (DNA): TGTGCCAGCAGTTTATTGACAGGGCCCGATTACGAGCAGTACTTC. Its translation: CASSLLTGPDYEQYF.

The chain couples TRBV5-6 to TRBJ2-7; tentatively, D is TRBD1 (6 bases). The CDR3 loop spans 16 amino acids. Germline-derived CDR1 and CDR2 are SGHDT and YYEEEE. The germline V and J ends were trimmed by 1 base and 1 base, with 15 bases remaining between them. The CDR3 DNA sequence: TGTGCCAGCAGCTTGTTTCGGGGACATTCATCCTACGAGCAGTACTTC. It encodes CASSLFRGHSSYEQYF.

Here the CDR3 reads CASSPPNARNTEAFF. In DNA form, the CDR3 reads TGTGCCAGTTCTCCCCCCAACGCGCGGAACACTGAAGCTTTCTTT. The chain uses TRBV19 and TRBJ1-1; D not certain. The CDR3 covers 15 residues. V lost 8 bases and J lost 1, with 17 bases in between. CDR1 is LNHDA, CDR2 SQIVND, per germline (reference sequence). The whole variable domain, filled in from reference TRBV19 and TRBJ1-1, reads DGGITQSPKYLFRKEGQNVTLSCEQNLNHDAMYWYRQDPGQGLRLIYYSQIVNDFQKGDIAEGYSVSREKKESFPLTVTSAQKNPTAFYLCASSPPNARNTEAFFGQGTRLTVV.

The CDR3 DNA is TGCGCCAGCAGCTTGCTGACTAGCGGGAGTTCGAGTGAGCAGTTCTTC. This sequence encodes CASSLLTSGSSSEQFF. This chain links TRBV5-1 with TRBJ2-1; 12 bases match TRBD2. This CDR3 is 16 amino acids long. Germline assignment: CDR1 SGHRS and CDR2 YFSETQ. The J segment lost 9 bases and the V segment lost 1 base, leaving 8 bases of the junction unmatched.

This clone was observed a handful of times. The genes are TRBV7-9 and TRBJ2-1; D may be TRBD1 (5 bases). The CDR3 is 16 residues long. Germline V CDR1 and CDR2: SEHNR, FQNEAQ (reference sequence). With 1 base removed from V and 0 bases from J, the gap between germline ends came to 10 bases. The CDR3 sequence is CASSLERGTSYNEQFF. The DNA of the CDR3 is TGTGCCAGCAGCTTAGAAAGGGGAACCTCCTACAATGAGCAGTTCTTC.

In its sample, this clone was seen once. The V call is TRBV5-1, the J call TRBJ2-5; perhaps TRBD2 as D (8 bases). This CDR3 is built from 18 residues. The V gene's germline CDR1 is SGHRS and CDR2 YFSETQ. V was pared by 0 bases and J by 2 bases, with 20 bases between. In DNA form, the CDR3 reads TGCGCCAGCAGCTTGGGTTACGGCGGGGGGACAGTTCAAGAGACCCAGTACTTC. Its translation: CASSLGYGGGTVQETQYF.